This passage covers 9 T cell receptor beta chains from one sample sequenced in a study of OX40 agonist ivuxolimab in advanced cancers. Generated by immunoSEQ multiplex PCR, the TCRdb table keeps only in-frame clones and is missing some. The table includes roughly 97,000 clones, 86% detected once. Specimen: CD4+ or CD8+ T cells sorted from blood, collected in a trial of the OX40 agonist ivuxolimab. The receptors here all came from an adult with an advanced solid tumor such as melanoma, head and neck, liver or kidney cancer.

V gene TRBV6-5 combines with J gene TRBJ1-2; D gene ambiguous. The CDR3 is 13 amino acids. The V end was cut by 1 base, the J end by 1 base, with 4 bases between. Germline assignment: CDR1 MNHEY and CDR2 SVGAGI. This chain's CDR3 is CASSYFGNYGYTF. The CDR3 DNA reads TGTGCCAGCAGTTACTTTGGTAACTATGGCTACACCTTC.

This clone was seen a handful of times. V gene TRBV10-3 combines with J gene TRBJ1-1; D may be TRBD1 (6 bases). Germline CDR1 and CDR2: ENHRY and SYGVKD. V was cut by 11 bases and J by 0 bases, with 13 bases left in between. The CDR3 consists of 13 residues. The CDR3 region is CASRGQLNTEAFF. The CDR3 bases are TGTGCCTCCAGAGGACAGTTGAACACTGAAGCTTTCTTT.

Here the CDR3 reads CASSVGVGRSRDNTDTQYF. DNA for the CDR3: TGTGCCAGCAGCGTAGGAGTGGGGAGGTCCCGGGACAACACAGATACGCAGTATTTT. V is TRBV9 and J is TRBJ2-3; D possibly uses TRBD1 or TRBD2 (6 bases each). Per the germline V gene, CDR1 is SGDLS and CDR2 is YYNGEE. The CDR3 has 19 residues. Trimming removed 0 bases at V and 2 bases at J, with 22 bases between.

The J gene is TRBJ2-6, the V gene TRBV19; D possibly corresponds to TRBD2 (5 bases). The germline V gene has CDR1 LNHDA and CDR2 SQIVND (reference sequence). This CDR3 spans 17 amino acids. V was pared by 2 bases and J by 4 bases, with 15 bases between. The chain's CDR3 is CASSISKRDSGANVLTF. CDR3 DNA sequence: TGTGCCAGTAGTATAAGCAAGAGGGATTCGGGGGCCAACGTCCTGACTTTC.

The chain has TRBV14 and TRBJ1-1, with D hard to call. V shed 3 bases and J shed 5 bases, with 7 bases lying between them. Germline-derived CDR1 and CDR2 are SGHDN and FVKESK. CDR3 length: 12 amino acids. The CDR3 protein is CASSHDVTEAFF. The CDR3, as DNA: TGTGCCAGCAGCCATGACGTGACTGAAGCTTTCTTT. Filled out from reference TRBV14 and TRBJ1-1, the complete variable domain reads EAGVTQFPSHSVIEKGQTVTLRCDPISGHDNLYWYRRVMGKEIKFLLHFVKESKQDESGMPNNRFLAERTGGTYSTLKVQPAELEDSGVYFCASSHDVTEAFFGQGTRLTVV.

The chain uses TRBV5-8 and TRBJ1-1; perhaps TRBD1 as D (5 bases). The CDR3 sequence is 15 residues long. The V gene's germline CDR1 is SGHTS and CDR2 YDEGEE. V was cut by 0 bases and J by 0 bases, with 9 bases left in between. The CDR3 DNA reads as TGTGCCAGCAGCTTGGACAGGCGACTGAACACTGAAGCTTTCTTT. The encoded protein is CASSLDRRLNTEAFF.

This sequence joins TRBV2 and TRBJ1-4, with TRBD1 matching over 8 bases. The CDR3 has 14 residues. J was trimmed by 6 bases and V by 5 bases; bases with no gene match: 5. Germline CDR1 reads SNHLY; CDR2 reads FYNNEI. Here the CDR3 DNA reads TGTGCCAGCAGTTCGGACAGGGATGATGAAAAACTGTTTTTT. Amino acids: CASSSDRDDEKLFF.

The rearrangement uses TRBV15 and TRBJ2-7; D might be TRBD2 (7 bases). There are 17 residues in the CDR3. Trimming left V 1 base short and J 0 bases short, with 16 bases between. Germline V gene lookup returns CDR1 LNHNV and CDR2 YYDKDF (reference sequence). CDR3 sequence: CATSRGGGAQSSYEQYF. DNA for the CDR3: TGTGCCACCAGCAGAGGAGGGGGGGCACAGAGCTCCTACGAGCAGTACTTC.

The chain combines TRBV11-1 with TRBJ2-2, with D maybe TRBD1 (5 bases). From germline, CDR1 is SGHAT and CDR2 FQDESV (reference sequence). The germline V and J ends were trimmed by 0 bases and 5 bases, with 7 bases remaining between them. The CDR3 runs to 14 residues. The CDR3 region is CASSLAQGTGELFF. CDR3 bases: TGTGCCAGCAGCTTAGCTCAGGGTACCGGGGAGCTGTTTTTT. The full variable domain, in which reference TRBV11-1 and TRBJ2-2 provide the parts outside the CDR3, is EAEVAQSPRYKITEKSQAVAFWCDPISGHATLYWYRQILGQGPELLVQFQDESVVDDSQLPKDRFSAERLKGVDSTLKIQPAELGDSAMYLCASSLAQGTGELFFGEGSRLTVL.